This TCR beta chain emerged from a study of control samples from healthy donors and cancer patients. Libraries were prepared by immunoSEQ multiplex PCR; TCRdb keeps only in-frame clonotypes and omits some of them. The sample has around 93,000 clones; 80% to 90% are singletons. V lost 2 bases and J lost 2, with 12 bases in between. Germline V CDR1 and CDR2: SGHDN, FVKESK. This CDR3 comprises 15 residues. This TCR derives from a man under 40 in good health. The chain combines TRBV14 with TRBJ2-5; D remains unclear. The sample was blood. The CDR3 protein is CASSQFEGLQETQYF. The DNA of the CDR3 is TGTGCCAGCAGCCAATTCGAAGGGCTACAAGAGACCCAGTACTTC.